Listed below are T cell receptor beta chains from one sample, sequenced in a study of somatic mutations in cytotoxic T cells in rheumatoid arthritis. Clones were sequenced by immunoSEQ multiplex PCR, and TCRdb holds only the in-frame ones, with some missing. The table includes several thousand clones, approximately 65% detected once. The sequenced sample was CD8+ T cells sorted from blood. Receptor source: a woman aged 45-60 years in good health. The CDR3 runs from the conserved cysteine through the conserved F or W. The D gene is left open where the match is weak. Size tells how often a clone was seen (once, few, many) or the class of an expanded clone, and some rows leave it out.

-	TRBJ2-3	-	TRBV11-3	TGTGCCAGCAGCACTGATCAAACCGCAGATACGCAGTATTTT	CASSTDQTADTQYF
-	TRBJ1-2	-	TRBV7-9	TGTGCCAGCAGCTTAGTTAGGGGCCCGACTGTCTATGGCTACACCTTC	CASSLVRGPTVYGYTF
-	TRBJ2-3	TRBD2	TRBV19	TGTGCCAGCTCTCTCGCCTCTGGCGGGGGGGCCAGTACAGATACGCAGTATTTT	CASSLASGGGASTDTQYF
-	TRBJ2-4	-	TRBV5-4	TGTGCCAGCAGCTTGCCGGTGAGTATGGACATTCAGTACTTC	CASSLPVSMDIQYF
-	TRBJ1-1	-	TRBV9	TGTGCCAGCAGCGTTAGCTACAGGGTGAACACTGAAGCTTTCTTT	CASSVSYRVNTEAFF
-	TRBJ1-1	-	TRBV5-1	TGCGCCAGCAGCCCGCCCGAGGTTCGGGGCACTGAAGCTTTCTTT	CASSPPEVRGTEAFF
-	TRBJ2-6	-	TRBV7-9	TGTGCCAGCAGCTTAGGAACGGCTGGGGCCAACGTCCTGACTTTC	CASSLGTAGANVLTF
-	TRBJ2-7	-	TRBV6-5	TGTGCCAGCGGGCTATCGGCCTACGAGCAGTACTTC	CASGLSAYEQYF
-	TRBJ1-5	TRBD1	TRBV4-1	TGCGCCAGCAGCCAGACAGGGTTCAATCAGCCCCAGCATTTT	CASSQTGFNQPQHF
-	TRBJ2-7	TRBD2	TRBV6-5	TGTGCCAGCAGCGTAGCCGGGGGGGGGTCCTACGAGCAGTACTTC	CASSVAGGGSYEQYF
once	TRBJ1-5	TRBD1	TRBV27	TGTGCCAGCAGAGGACAGGGAAGCAATCAGCCCCAGCATTTT	CASRGQGSNQPQHF
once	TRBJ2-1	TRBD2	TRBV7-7	TGTGCTAGCAGCCCTCACCCGACTAGCGGGGCATACAATGAGCAGTTCTTC	CASSPHPTSGAYNEQFF
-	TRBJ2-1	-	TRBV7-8	TGTGCCAGCAGCTTTCAGAATGAGCAGTTCTTC	CASSFQNEQFF
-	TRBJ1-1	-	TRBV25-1	TGTGCCAGCACGTCGGGGGCTTTCTTT	CASTSGAFF
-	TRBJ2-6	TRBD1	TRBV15	TGTGCCACCAGCAAGGACAGGGGAATAGGGGCCAACGTCCTGACTTTC	CATSKDRGIGANVLTF
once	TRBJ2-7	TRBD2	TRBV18	TGTGCCAGCTCACCTAGCGCGGGGGCCTACGAGCAGTACTTC	CASSPSAGAYEQYF
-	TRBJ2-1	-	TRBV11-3	TGTGCCAGCAGCCCCCGGGGGAACAATGAGCAGTTCTTC	CASSPRGNNEQFF
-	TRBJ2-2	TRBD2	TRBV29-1	TGCAGCGTTGACCTAGCGGGTTACACCGGGGAGCTGTTTTTT	CSVDLAGYTGELFF
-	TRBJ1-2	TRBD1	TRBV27	TGTGCCAGCAGTTCGGGACAGGCCTCAGTCGACGATGGCTACACCTTC	CASSSGQASVDDGYTF
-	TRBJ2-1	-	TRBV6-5	TGTGCCAGCAGTTACTCGAGTGACAATGAGCAGTTCTTC	CASSYSSDNEQFF
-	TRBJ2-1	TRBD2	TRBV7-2	TGTGCCAGCAGCTTAGGGGCTAGCGGGGACTATGAGCAGTTCTTC	CASSLGASGDYEQFF
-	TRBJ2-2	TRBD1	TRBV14	TGTGCCAGCAGCCAAACCGGGACAGGGGTCGGGGAGCTGTTTTTT	CASSQTGTGVGELFF
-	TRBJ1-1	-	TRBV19	TGTGCCAGTAGTTGGGGGCGAGGGGCCACTGAAGCTTTCTTT	CASSWGRGATEAFF
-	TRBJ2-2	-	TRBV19	TGTGCCAGTAATACAGGGTCGGGAAACACCGGGGAGCTGTTTTTT	CASNTGSGNTGELFF
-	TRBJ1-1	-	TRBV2	TGTGCCAGCAGCCCCGGCGGGGGGGGCACTGAAGCTTTCTTT	CASSPGGGGTEAFF
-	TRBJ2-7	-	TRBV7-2	TGTGCCAGCAGCTTAGGGACATGGGGCAGGGACTACGAGCAGTACTTC	CASSLGTWGRDYEQYF
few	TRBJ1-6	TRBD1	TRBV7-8	TGTGCCAGCAGCTTAGCTTTCGGGGGACAGGAATATTCACCCCTCCACTTT	CASSLAFGGQEYSPLHF
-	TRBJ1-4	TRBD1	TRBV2	TGTGCCAGCACCAACAGGGGGCGCTTTGAAAAACTGTTTTTT	CASTNRGRFEKLFF
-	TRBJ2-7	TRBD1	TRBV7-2	TGTGCCAGCAGCAACAGACAGGGTTACATGTACGAGCAGTACTTC	CASSNRQGYMYEQYF
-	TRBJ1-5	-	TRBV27	TGTGCCAGCAGTTATTCGGGGAGCAATCAGCCCCAGCATTTT	CASSYSGSNQPQHF
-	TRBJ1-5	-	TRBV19	TGTGCCAGTACCTCCCTAGGGGGTCCCAATCAGCCCCAGCATTTT	CASTSLGGPNQPQHF
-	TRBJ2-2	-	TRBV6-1	TGTGCCACCACGCAGGCAAACACCGGGGAGCTGTTTTTT	CATTQANTGELFF
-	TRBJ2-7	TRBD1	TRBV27	TGTGCTTCCGGACAGGTTATGTACGAGCAGTACTTC	CASGQVMYEQYF
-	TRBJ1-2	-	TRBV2	TGTGCCAGCAGTGACAGGCTTTACTATGGCTACACCTTC	CASSDRLYYGYTF
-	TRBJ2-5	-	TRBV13	TGTGCCAGCACCACGGAGGATGAAGAGACCCAGTACTTC	CASTTEDEETQYF
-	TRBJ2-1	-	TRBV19	TGTGCCAGTAGTATATATCAACAGGAGAGCTCCTACAATGAGCAGTTCTTC	CASSIYQQESSYNEQFF
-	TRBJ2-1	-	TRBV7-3	TGTGCCAGCAGCCCCCCGGGGGTCGATGAGCAGTTCTTC	CASSPPGVDEQFF
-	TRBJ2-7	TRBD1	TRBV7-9	TGTGCCAGCAGCGGGGTGGGGACAGGGCCCTACGAGCAGTACTTC	CASSGVGTGPYEQYF
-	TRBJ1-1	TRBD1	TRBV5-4	TGTGCCAGCAGCGCTAGGGACAGGTCTACTGAAGCTTTCTTT	CASSARDRSTEAFF
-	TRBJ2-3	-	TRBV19	TGTGCCAGTACCGAGGGTTGGGGGGTTGGAGATACGCAGTATTTT	CASTEGWGVGDTQYF
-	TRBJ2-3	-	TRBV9	TGTGCCAGCAGCGTAGAACTAGAGGATACGCAGTATTTT	CASSVELEDTQYF
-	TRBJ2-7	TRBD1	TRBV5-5	TGTGCCAGCAGCTTGGACCGGACAGGGGGCCGGGAGCAGTACTTC	CASSLDRTGGREQYF
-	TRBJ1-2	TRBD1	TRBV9	TGTGCCAGCAGCTCCACGACAGGGATATATGGCTACACCTTC	CASSSTTGIYGYTF
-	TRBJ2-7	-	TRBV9	TGTGCCAGCAACCCCGGGACTCCCTCCTACGAGCAGTACTTC	CASNPGTPSYEQYF
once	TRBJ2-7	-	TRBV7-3	TGTGCCAGCAGCTTAAGTAGTAGGGGTGCCCACGAGCAGTACTTC	CASSLSSRGAHEQYF
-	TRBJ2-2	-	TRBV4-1	TGCGCCAGCAGCCAAGAGAAGGCTAGCGCGAACACCGGGGAGCTGTTTTTT	CASSQEKASANTGELFF
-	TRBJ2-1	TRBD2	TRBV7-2	TGTGCCAGCAGCTTAACCAGCGGGGGGGCCAATGAGCAGTTCTTC	CASSLTSGGANEQFF
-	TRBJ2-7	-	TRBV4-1	TGCGCCAGCAGCCAAGATCCCCCGGGGTTCCACGAGCAGTACTTC	CASSQDPPGFHEQYF
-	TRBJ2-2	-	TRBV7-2	TGTGCCAGCCAAGAAAGACAACAGGGACGGACCGGGGAGCTGTTTTTT	CASQERQQGRTGELFF
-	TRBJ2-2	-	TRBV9	TGTGCCAGCAGCGTAGGGGGAGGCACCGGGGAGCTGTTTTTT	CASSVGGGTGELFF
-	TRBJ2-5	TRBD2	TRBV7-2	TGTGCCAGCAGCCCCGGACTAGCGGGGGGCCTACAAGAGACCCAGTACTTC	CASSPGLAGGLQETQYF